This T cell receptor (beta chain) appears in the sequencing data of a study of patients and donors after allogeneic stem cell transplantation. The CDR3 runs to 14 residues. V gave up 4 bases and J gave up 6 bases; unmatched junction bases: 4. Germline loops: CDR1 SGHRS, CDR2 YFSETQ. This clonotype was detected many times. TCRdb processed the RT-PCR reads anew with MiXCR; each CDR3 protein has one entry. The sample carries roughly 230,000 distinct CDR3 sequences, 13% to 15% recorded once. Sequencing was carried out using blood, either unsorted or a sorted T cell fraction (not recorded which). This TCR was sampled from a human donor who was either an allogeneic HSCT recipient or a stem cell or donor lymphocyte infusion donor (not recorded which). It is not recorded whose cells these are; they may come from a transplant donor. This chain connects TRBV5-1 to TRBJ2-1, with 10 bases lining up with TRBD2. CDR3: CASSSGGGINEQFF. The CDR3, as DNA: TGCGCCAGCAGCAGCGGGGGGGGGATCAATGAGCAGTTCTTC.